This T cell receptor (beta chain) derives from a study of CD8 T cells in Susac syndrome. FACS enriched CD8+ TEMRA cells, while bulk CD8+ and CD4+ were negatively isolated. The authors reverse transcribed roughly 0.5 to 1 ug RNA with random hexamers. Amplification of TCR beta CDR3 was carried out by immunoSEQ multiplex PCR, which covered 54 Vbeta and 13 Jbeta segments. In TCRdb, the immunoSEQ multiplex PCR reads were re-called with MiXCR into one record per CDR3 protein. The sample holds around 99,000 distinct CDR3 sequences, roughly 97% seen once. Sequences were obtained from CD4+ T cells from PBMCs. The clonotype comes from a human donor in good health.

The DNA of the CDR3 is TGTGCCAGCAGCAAAGGTCGGTCGGGGGCGGTCCAAGAGACCCAGTACTTC. Its translation: CASSKGRSGAVQETQYF. The rearrangement uses TRBV21-1 and TRBJ2-5; the table calls TRBD1, which could not be checked here. TRBV21-1 represents a pseudogene. The CDR3 runs 17 residues.